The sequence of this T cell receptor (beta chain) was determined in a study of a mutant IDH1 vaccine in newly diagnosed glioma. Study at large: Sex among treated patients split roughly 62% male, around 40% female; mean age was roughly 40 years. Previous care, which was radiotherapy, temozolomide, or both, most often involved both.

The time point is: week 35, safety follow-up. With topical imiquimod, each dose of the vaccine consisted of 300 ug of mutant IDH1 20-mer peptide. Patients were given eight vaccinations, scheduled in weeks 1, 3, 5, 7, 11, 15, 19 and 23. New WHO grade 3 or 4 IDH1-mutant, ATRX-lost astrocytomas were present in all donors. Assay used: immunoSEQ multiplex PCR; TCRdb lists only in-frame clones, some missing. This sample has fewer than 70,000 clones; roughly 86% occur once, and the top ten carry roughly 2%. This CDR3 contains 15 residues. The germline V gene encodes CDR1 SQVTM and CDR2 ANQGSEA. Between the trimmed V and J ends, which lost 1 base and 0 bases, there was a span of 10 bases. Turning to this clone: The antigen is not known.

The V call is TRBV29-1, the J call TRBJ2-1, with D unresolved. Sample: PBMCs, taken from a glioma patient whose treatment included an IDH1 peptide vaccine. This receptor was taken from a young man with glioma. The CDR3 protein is CSVEGASSSYNEQFF. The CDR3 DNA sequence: TGCAGCGTTGAAGGGGCTTCGAGCTCCTACAATGAGCAGTTCTTC.